The present entry profiles one T cell receptor (beta chain) with its context. This sample is part of a study of blood T cell repertoires in COVID-19. The CDR3 length is 13 residues. Generated by immunoSEQ multiplex PCR, the TCRdb table keeps only in-frame clones and is missing some. The data contain about 200,000 clones, 65% to 85% of them seen just once; the ten biggest clones take up 10% to 15%. Sequenced material: peripheral blood. This sequence was found in a human donor in a cohort sampled during active COVID-19. The chain carries TRBV21-1 and TRBJ2-7; no check of the table's D call, TRBD1, against the DNA was made. TRBV21-1 corresponds to a pseudogene. The CDR3 spells CASTDGTCYEQYF. The CDR3 DNA follows: TGTGCCAGCACCGATGGGACATGCTACGAGCAGTACTTC.